This entry lists 30 T cell receptor beta chains sequenced from one sample in a study of blood T cell repertoires in COVID-19. Clones were sequenced by immunoSEQ multiplex PCR, and TCRdb holds only the in-frame ones, with some missing. The sample has roughly 87,000 clones; 55% to 75% are singletons. The sample consisted of peripheral blood. Every receptor here comes from a woman of 80 years or more with acute or convalescent COVID-19.

This chain links TRBV30 with TRBJ1-2; D not certain. The CDR3 has 13 amino acids. V was pared by 2 bases and J by 4 bases, with 11 bases between. The V gene's germline CDR1 is GTSNPN and CDR2 SVGIG (reference sequence). In nucleotides, the CDR3 is TGTGCCTGGAGTCCGTCACGGAGCTATGGCTACACCTTC. Encoded protein: CAWSPSRSYGYTF.

The chain has TRBV6-5 and TRBJ2-3; a possible D gene is TRBD2 (6 bases). Germline CDR1 MNHEY, CDR2 SVGAGI. V lost 7 bases and J lost 3, with 11 bases in between. This CDR3 comprises 13 residues. The CDR3 loop is CASMYGGTDTQYF. The CDR3 DNA sequence: TGTGCCAGCATGTATGGGGGGACAGATACGCAGTATTTT.

The chain joins TRBV5-4 to TRBJ1-6; a possible D gene is TRBD1 (5 bases). Trimming left V 5 bases short and J 6 bases short, with 12 bases between. This CDR3 comprises 14 residues. Germline CDR1 reads SGHNT; CDR2 reads YYREEE (reference sequence). CDR3 coding DNA: TGTGCCAGCAGACCCGACAGCTTTAATTCACCCCTCCACTTT. It is translated as CASRPDSFNSPLHF.

The rearrangement joins TRBV5-5 to TRBJ1-2, with 10 bases matching TRBD1. Germline V gives CDR1 SGHKS, CDR2 YYEKEE (reference sequence). J gave up 3 bases and V 6 bases, and 5 bases lay outside the gene matches. The CDR3 extends over 14 amino acids. The CDR3 DNA reads TGTGCCAGCACCGTGGACAGGGGGGACTATGGCTACACCTTC. It yields the protein CASTVDRGDYGYTF.

A word on this clone: The sample holds other DNA sequences that translate to the same CDR3. The genes are TRBV2 and TRBJ2-5; 9 positions agree with TRBD2. The CDR3 runs 15 residues. Germline V gene data show CDR1 as SNHLY and CDR2 as FYNNEI. V was clipped by 8 bases and J by 5 bases; unmatched bases: 12. The CDR3 nucleotides are TGTGCCAGCGGGGGGCGCGGGGGGGCCCTGGAGACCCAGTACTTC. Its translation: CASGGRGGALETQYF.

The chain has TRBV7-2 and TRBJ2-7; 10 positions agree with TRBD2. Per germline, CDR1 SGHTA and CDR2 FQGNSA. V trimming: 2 bases; J trimming: 0 bases; junction bases outside the gene matches: 10. The CDR3 contains 18 residues. This CDR3 is CASSLNRASGGNSYEQYF. Here the CDR3 DNA reads TGTGCCAGCAGCTTAAATAGGGCTAGCGGGGGCAACTCCTACGAGCAGTACTTC.

The J gene is TRBJ2-1, the V gene TRBV6-2 or TRBV6-3, with TRBD2 as a possible D gene (7 bases). Looked up from germline, CDR1 is MNHEY and CDR2 is SVGEGT. Trimming pared 4 bases from V and 8 bases from J, leaving 15 bases between. The CDR3 runs to 14 residues. The CDR3 nucleotides are TGTGCCAGCAGTTTTGAGGGGGGGCCGGATGAGCAGTTCTTC. Its translation: CASSFEGGPDEQFF.

The chain is built from TRBV15 and TRBJ1-1; D is undetermined. This CDR3 contains 15 residues. The V gene's germline CDR1 is LNHNV and CDR2 YYDKDF (reference sequence). The V end was cut by 0 bases, the J end by 5 bases, with 13 bases between. As DNA, the CDR3 is TGTGCCACCAGCAGAGATTATCTAAACGGGACTGAAGCTTTCTTT. This codes for CATSRDYLNGTEAFF.

The chain employs TRBV19 and TRBJ2-7; TRBD2 agrees at 8 bases. Trimming at V came to 1 base and at J to 3 bases, leaving 5 bases not matched to a gene. CDR1 and CDR2 (germline): LNHDA, SQIVND (reference sequence). The CDR3 is 15 amino acids. Written as DNA, the CDR3 is TGTGCCAGTAGTATAGGCCTTACTAGCGGCTACGAGCAGTACTTC. This codes for CASSIGLTSGYEQYF.

J is TRBJ1-2 and V is TRBV19, with unresolved D. The ends were cut back, 4 bases at V and 2 bases at J, with 8 bases in the middle. CDR1 is LNHDA and CDR2 is SQIVND in the germline V gene (reference sequence). This CDR3 contains 13 residues. CDR3 loop: CASSTQVNYGYTF. CDR3 DNA sequence: TGTGCCAGTAGTACCCAGGTCAACTATGGCTACACCTTC.

This chain connects TRBV5-1 to TRBJ1-1; 7 bases agree with TRBD1. Unmatched junction bases numbered 7, after V lost 5 bases and J lost 3 bases. Germline lookup yields CDR1 SGHRS and CDR2 YFSETQ. The CDR3 is made up of 14 amino acids. The DNA of the CDR3 is TGCGCCAGCAGTGGCGGGACAGCTCACACTGAAGCTTTCTTT. Amino acids: CASSGGTAHTEAFF.

The rearrangement joins TRBV6-5 to TRBJ2-7; TRBD1 is a possible D gene (5 bases). Trimming pared 6 bases from V and 4 bases from J, leaving 16 bases between. The CDR3 is made up of 14 amino acids. The V gene's germline CDR1 is MNHEY and CDR2 SVGAGI. Written as DNA, the CDR3 is TGTGCCAGCAGCTCCTTGGGCAGGGCGTACGAGCAGTACTTC. It codes for CASSSLGRAYEQYF.

The rearrangement joins TRBV7-9 to TRBJ1-2; D is perhaps TRBD1 (6 bases). The CDR3 is 12 amino acids. Germline CDR1 and CDR2: SEHNR and FQNEAQ (reference sequence). The V gene lost 5 bases and the J gene lost 7 bases, with 11 bases spanning the gap. The CDR3 region is CASSPWGLGYTF. The CDR3 bases are TGTGCCAGCAGCCCCTGGGGGCTTGGCTACACCTTC.

The rearrangement uses TRBV5-1 and TRBJ2-3, with 7 bases aligning to TRBD2. Trimming at V came to 3 bases and at J to 2 bases, leaving 3 bases not matched to a gene. Germline V lookup: CDR1 SGHRS, CDR2 YFSETQ. The CDR3 has 14 residues. This chain's CDR3 is CASSSSGFTDTQYF. In nucleotides, the CDR3 is TGCGCCAGCAGCTCTAGCGGTTTCACAGATACGCAGTATTTT.

V and J are TRBV4-3 and TRBJ2-7, with D perhaps TRBD2 (6 bases). This CDR3 spans 15 amino acids. Germline assignment: CDR1 LGHNA and CDR2 YSLEER. V lost 4 bases, J lost 0 bases, and 13 bases lay in between. The CDR3 sequence is CASSREGTASYEQYF. DNA for the CDR3: TGCGCCAGCAGCCGAGAAGGGACTGCCTCCTACGAGCAGTACTTC.

V and J are TRBV18 and TRBJ2-4, with D unclear. The V end lost 0 bases, the J end lost 0 bases, and 15 bases lay between the germline ends. The germline CDR1 and CDR2 sequences are KGHSH and LQKENI. The CDR3 length is 18 residues. Written as DNA, the CDR3 is TGTGCCAGCTCACCACCGCCTCACAGTGTTCTAGCCAAAAACATTCAGTACTTC. Translation: CASSPPPHSVLAKNIQYF. The full variable domain, rest sourced from reference TRBV18 and TRBJ2-4, is NAGVMQNPRHLVRRRGQEARLRCSPMKGHSHVYWYRQLPEEGLKFMVYLQKENIIDESGMPKERFSAEFPKEGPSILRIQQVVRGDSAAYFCASSPPPHSVLAKNIQYFGAGTRLSVL.

The chain uses TRBV4-1 and TRBJ2-2, with 8 bases fitting TRBD2. Per germline, CDR1 MGHRA and CDR2 YSYEKL. Germline trimming cut 3 bases from V and 5 bases from J; bases unmatched to any gene: 11. The CDR3 has 17 amino acids. The CDR3 sequence is CASSHRRGLVSTGELFF. In nucleotides, the CDR3 is TGCGCCAGCAGCCATCGTAGGGGACTAGTTTCGACCGGGGAGCTGTTTTTT.

The table lists this clone with a few counts. The V and J genes are TRBV7-8 and TRBJ1-2, with TRBD1 as a possible D gene (6 bases). This CDR3 comprises 13 residues. Between the trimmed V and J ends, which lost 1 base and 8 bases, there was a span of 11 bases. Germline V gene data show CDR1 as SGHVS and CDR2 as FQNEAQ. The CDR3 region has the DNA TGTGCCAGCAGCTTAGACAGGGTTCGGGGCTACACCTTC. It codes for CASSLDRVRGYTF.

This clone was picked up a small number of times. The chain employs TRBV24-1 and TRBJ2-2, with 10 bases identical to TRBD1. Germline V gene data show CDR1 as KGHDR and CDR2 as SFDVKD. CDR3 length: 16 amino acids. The V gene end was trimmed by 3 bases and the J gene end by 4 bases; junction bases not matched to a gene: 4. For the CDR3, the DNA is TGTGCCACCAGTGATGCCGGGACAGGGGTCACCGGGGAGCTGTTTTTT. This sequence encodes CATSDAGTGVTGELFF.

The V gene is TRBV10-3, the J gene TRBJ1-2, with 8 nucleotides matching TRBD1. The CDR3 spans 13 residues. Trimming removed 11 bases from V and 4 bases from J; junction bases left unmatched: 9. CDR1 and CDR2 (germline): ENHRY, SYGVKD. Here the CDR3 reads CAAVGTGAYGYTF. Here the CDR3 DNA reads TGTGCCGCCGTAGGGACAGGAGCCTATGGCTACACCTTC.

This clone was counted between two and nine times. The chain recombines TRBV9 with TRBJ2-1, with a tentative D call TRBD1 (5 bases). The germline gives CDR1 SGDLS, CDR2 YYNGEE. Trimming took 1 base from V and 5 from J, leaving 16 bases between them. The CDR3 runs to 16 residues. The chain's CDR3 is CASSVYGLLGDNEQFF. The DNA for the CDR3 is TGTGCCAGCAGCGTATACGGGCTTCTAGGGGACAATGAGCAGTTCTTC.

V gene TRBV4-3 combines with J gene TRBJ1-2, with D perhaps TRBD1 (5 bases). V lost 8 bases and J 6 bases, leaving 13 bases between the germline ends. The germline CDR1 and CDR2 sequences are LGHNA and YSLEER. The CDR3 runs 12 residues. The CDR3 loop reads CASSQGGNGYTF. CDR3 sequence (DNA): TGCGCCAGCTCCCAGGGCGGGAATGGCTACACCTTC.

The rearrangement links TRBV20-1 to TRBJ1-2; D is undetermined. From germline, CDR1 is DFQATT and CDR2 SNEGSKA (reference sequence). V lost 5 bases to trimming and J lost 3 bases, with 7 bases between them. CDR3 length: 11 residues. The CDR3 protein is CSAQEYYGYTF. CDR3 sequence (DNA): TGCAGTGCTCAAGAGTACTATGGCTACACCTTC.

The V call is TRBV27, the J call TRBJ1-1; 9 bases are a match to TRBD1. Per germline, CDR1 MNHEY and CDR2 SMNVEV (reference sequence). This CDR3 has 14 amino acids. J gave up 3 bases and V 4 bases, and 3 bases lay outside the gene matches. The CDR3 DNA is TGTGCCAGCAGTTACGGGACAGGGTACACTGAAGCTTTCTTT. Translated, it gives CASSYGTGYTEAFF.

The rearrangement uses TRBV20-1 and TRBJ1-3; D not certain. The V gene lost 6 bases and the J gene lost 4 bases, with 7 bases spanning the gap. Germline lookup yields CDR1 DFQATT and CDR2 SNEGSKA (reference sequence). CDR3 size: 11 residues. This CDR3 is CSASQGNTIYF. CDR3 DNA: TGCAGTGCCAGTCAGGGAAACACCATATATTTT.

The chain is built from TRBV2 and TRBJ1-2, with 10 positions matching TRBD1. This CDR3 is 16 amino acids long. Per germline, CDR1 SNHLY and CDR2 FYNNEI. V lost 9 bases to trimming and J lost 7 bases; unmatched junction nucleotides: 17. The CDR3 bases are TGTGCCAGTAATAGGGACAGGGGAAGGATGGTCGCTGGCTACACCTTC. Its translation: CASNRDRGRMVAGYTF.

This clone was seen a handful of times. This chain links TRBV7-9 with TRBJ1-2, with TRBD1 matching over 8 bases. Germline-derived CDR1 and CDR2 are SEHNR and FQNEAQ (reference sequence). CDR3 size: 13 residues. Germline trimming cut 5 bases from V and 8 bases from J; bases unmatched to any gene: 7. The CDR3 DNA follows: TGTGCCAGCAGCGAGACAGGGGTGGGCGGCTACACCTTC. Translating it yields CASSETGVGGYTF. The entire variable domain, with the rest obtained from reference TRBV7-9 and TRBJ1-2, is as follows: DTGVSQNPRHKITKRGQNVTFRCDPISEHNRLYWYRQTLGQGPEFLTYFQNEAQLEKSRLLSDRFSAERPKGSFSTLEIQRTEQGDSAMYLCASSETGVGGYTFGSGTRLTVV.

V gene TRBV5-1 combines with J gene TRBJ2-7; 9 bases are a match to TRBD1. This CDR3 contains 14 residues. From germline, CDR1 is SGHRS and CDR2 YFSETQ. V was clipped by 0 bases and J by 6 bases; unmatched bases: 4. CDR3 in amino acids: CASSLGQGDVEQYF. CDR3 DNA: TGCGCCAGCAGCTTGGGACAGGGGGATGTCGAGCAGTACTTC.

V and J are TRBV5-1 and TRBJ1-1, with D unresolved. CDR3 length: 13 amino acids. The germline V and J ends were trimmed by 4 bases and 1 base, with 8 bases remaining between them. The germline V gene encodes CDR1 SGHRS and CDR2 YFSETQ. The CDR3 spells CASSAEWNTEAFF. The CDR3 coding sequence is TGCGCCAGCAGCGCAGAATGGAACACTGAAGCTTTCTTT.

This clone was detected only a few times. The rearrangement joins TRBV7-9 to TRBJ1-2, with 11 bases lining up with TRBD1. J lost 4 bases, V lost 8 bases, and 3 bases had no gene match. The CDR3 contains 13 residues. The germline CDR1 and CDR2 sequences are SEHNR and FQNEAQ (reference sequence). The CDR3 nucleotides read TGTGCCAGCGTGGGGACAGGGGGCTATGGCTACACCTTC. It is translated as CASVGTGGYGYTF.